This entry features one TCR beta chain sequence. What it binds is unknown. This sample stems from a study of blood T cells in healthy people across ages. A second PCR, run for roughly 7 to 11 cycles, used a sample-barcoded 5' primer plus a J-beta primer mix. TCRdb reprocessed the 5' RACE reads via MiXCR and lists one record per CDR3 protein. The sample consists of around 1,600,000 distinct CDR3 sequences, 40% to 45% of them appearing once. V was trimmed by 5 bases and J by 9 bases, leaving 18 bases between them. The germline V gene encodes CDR1 SGHAT and CDR2 FQDESV (reference sequence). This CDR3 spans 14 amino acids. General observations from the study: Underestimates were what the diversity estimates from one million T cells were considered to be. Unsorted PBMCs ruled out conclusive naive versus antigen-experienced comparison. Long-lived and aged donors differed, with more naive CD4+ cells and higher diversity in the long-lived.

The V and J genes are TRBV11-1 and TRBJ2-3; D may correspond to TRBD1 or TRBD2 (5 bases each). Material for sequencing was blood. This sequence was found in a woman between 18 and 29 years old in good health. The CDR3: CASSDSSGTQTQYF. The CDR3 DNA sequence: TGTGCCAGCAGCGACTCTAGTGGGACGCAAACGCAGTATTTT. The variable domain in full, completed from reference TRBV11-1 and TRBJ2-3, reads EAEVAQSPRYKITEKSQAVAFWCDPISGHATLYWYRQILGQGPELLVQFQDESVVDDSQLPKDRFSAERLKGVDSTLKIQPAELGDSAMYLCASSDSSGTQTQYFGPGTRLTVL.